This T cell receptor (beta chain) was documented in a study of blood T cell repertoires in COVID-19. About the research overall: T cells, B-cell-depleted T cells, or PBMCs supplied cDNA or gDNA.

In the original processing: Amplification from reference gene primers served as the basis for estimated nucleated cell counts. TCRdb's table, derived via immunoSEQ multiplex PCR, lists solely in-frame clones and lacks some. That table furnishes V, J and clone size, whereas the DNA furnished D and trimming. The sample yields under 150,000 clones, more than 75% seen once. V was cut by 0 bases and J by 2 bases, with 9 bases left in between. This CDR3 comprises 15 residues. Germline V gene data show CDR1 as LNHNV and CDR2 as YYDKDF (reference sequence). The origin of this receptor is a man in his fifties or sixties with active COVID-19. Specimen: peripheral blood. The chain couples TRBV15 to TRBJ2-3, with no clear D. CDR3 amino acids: CATSREVDTTDTQYF. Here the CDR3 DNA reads TGTGCCACCAGCAGAGAGGTAGACACCACAGATACGCAGTATTTT.